Below, 27 T cell receptor beta chains from the same sample are listed, as sequenced in a study of blood T cell repertoires in COVID-19. Repertoires were generated with immunoSEQ multiplex PCR, while TCRdb's copy carries only in-frame clones and drops some. The sample carries about 26,000 clones, 90% recorded once. Sequencing input: peripheral blood. Receptors were obtained from a man in his sixties or seventies with acute or convalescent COVID-19.

The V and J genes are TRBV6-4 and TRBJ1-2; a possible D gene is TRBD1 (5 bases). Germline CDR1 and CDR2: MRHNA and SNTAGT. Trimming removed 3 bases from V and 0 bases from J, with 11 bases in between. This CDR3 region has 15 residues. CDR3 residues: CASSEQGSPNYGYTF. The CDR3 bases are TGTGCCAGCAGTGAGCAGGGCTCCCCTAACTATGGCTACACCTTC.

This clone was counted a few times. The chain couples TRBV12-3 or TRBV12-4 to TRBJ2-5; 7 bases match TRBD2. This CDR3 spans 13 amino acids. With 6 bases clipped from V and 5 bases from J, the junction kept 6 bases outside the gene matches. CDR3 DNA sequence: TGTGCCAGCAGGAACGCCGGGGGGGAGACCCAGTACTTC. Translated: CASRNAGGETQYF.

The rearrangement uses TRBV20-1 and TRBJ2-5, with 14 bases matching TRBD2. With 5 bases clipped from V and 3 bases from J, the junction kept 5 bases outside the gene matches. Germline loops: CDR1 DFQATT, CDR2 SNEGSKA (reference sequence). This CDR3 has 15 amino acids. CDR3 sequence (DNA): TGCAGTGCTGGTGGGGGACTAGCGGGAGAAGAGACCCAGTACTTC. This gives the protein CSAGGGLAGEETQYF.

V is TRBV12-3 or TRBV12-4 and J is TRBJ1-5; a weak D match, TRBD1 (6 bases). The ends were cut back, 6 bases at V and 4 bases at J, with 10 bases in the middle. There are 13 residues in the CDR3. CDR3: CASSSQGNQPQHF. In DNA form, the CDR3 reads TGTGCCAGCAGCTCACAGGGAAATCAGCCCCAGCATTTT.

The chain employs TRBV7-9 and TRBJ1-1; possible D gene TRBD1, 5 bases. The CDR3 extends over 14 amino acids. CDR1 and CDR2 (germline): SEHNR, FQNEAQ (reference sequence). V lost 5 bases, J lost 5 bases, and 15 bases lay in between. This CDR3 is CASSGGQGRTEAFF. In DNA form, the CDR3 reads TGTGCCAGCAGCGGAGGGCAGGGTAGGACTGAAGCTTTCTTT.

The V call is TRBV19, the J call TRBJ2-3; a weak D match, TRBD2 (5 bases). Trimming cost V 4 bases and J 2 bases, with 10 bases left between them. The CDR3 length is 14 residues. Germline-derived CDR1 and CDR2 are LNHDA and SQIVND (reference sequence). The CDR3 region is CASSTLDFTDTQYF. CDR3 bases: TGTGCCAGTAGTACTTTGGACTTCACAGATACGCAGTATTTT.

This chain links TRBV11-3 with TRBJ2-3; no clear D. V was trimmed by 1 base and J by 4 bases, leaving 6 bases between them. The CDR3 runs 13 residues. The germline CDR1 and CDR2 sequences are SGHNT and YENEEA. The CDR3 spells CASSLAGADTQYF. CDR3 sequence (DNA): TGTGCCAGCAGCTTAGCCGGTGCAGATACGCAGTATTTT.

This clone was detected a few times. The chain uses TRBV4-1 and TRBJ2-3; weak D call: TRBD2 (5 bases). The length of the CDR3 is 17 residues. CDR1 is MGHRA, CDR2 YSYEKL, per germline. V was shortened by 1 base and J by 0 bases, with 14 bases between the two germline ends. CDR3 nucleotide sequence: TGCGCCAGCAGCCAAGGCCCCGGGGAGACTAGCACAGATACGCAGTATTTT. Its translation: CASSQGPGETSTDTQYF.

This clone is a singleton in its sample. The CDR3 loop is CASNRQPNEKLFF. The CDR3 region has the DNA TGTGCCAGCAATCGACAGCCTAATGAAAAACTGTTTTTT. The genes are TRBV19 and TRBJ1-4; D possibly corresponds to TRBD1 (5 bases). This CDR3 spans 13 amino acids. Germline-derived CDR1 and CDR2 are LNHDA and SQIVND (reference sequence). The ends were cut back, 9 bases at V and 3 bases at J, with 11 bases in the middle.

J is TRBJ1-3 and V is TRBV11-3, with 7 bases lining up with TRBD1. Germline loops: CDR1 SGHNT, CDR2 YENEEA. This CDR3 region has 14 residues. The junction had 2 bases not matched to a gene; V was cut back by 5 bases and J by 1 base. The CDR3 here is CASSHRGSGNTIYF. The CDR3 coding sequence is TGTGCCAGCAGCCACAGGGGTTCTGGAAACACCATATATTTT.

This chain connects TRBV15 to TRBJ1-4, with D possibly being TRBD1 (5 bases). The CDR3 extends over 16 amino acids. Germline values: CDR1 LNHNV, CDR2 YYDKDF (reference sequence). V dropped 0 bases and J dropped 4 bases, with 12 bases sitting between them. The CDR3 sequence: CATSRDIQGGNEKLFF. In DNA, the CDR3 is TGTGCCACCAGCAGAGATATCCAGGGAGGTAATGAAAAACTGTTTTTT. The whole variable domain, remainder taken from reference TRBV15 and TRBJ1-4, is DAMVIQNPRYQVTQFGKPVTLSCSQTLNHNVMYWYQQKSSQAPKLLFHYYDKDFNNEADTPDNFQSRRPNTSFCFLDIRSPGLGDTAMYLCATSRDIQGGNEKLFFGSGTQLSVL.

The J gene is TRBJ2-2, the V gene TRBV11-1; possible D gene TRBD2, 5 bases. CDR3 length: 15 amino acids. V was cut by 6 bases and J by 1 base, with 12 bases left in between. Germline CDR1 is SGHAT and CDR2 is FQDESV (reference sequence). CDR3 nucleotides: TGTGCCAGCAGTTTTCTCCGGGGGAACACCGGGGAGCTGTTTTTT. Residues: CASSFLRGNTGELFF.

The chain links TRBV18 to TRBJ2-5; D gene ambiguous. The V gene's germline CDR1 is KGHSH and CDR2 LQKENI. The CDR3 is 15 amino acids. The V end lost 6 bases, the J end lost 1 base, and 15 bases lay between the germline ends. The CDR3 nucleotides read TGTGCCAGCTCGCCGGATGGCGGATTCCAAGAGACCCAGTACTTC. Translated, it gives CASSPDGGFQETQYF. The full variable domain, its missing parts supplied by reference TRBV18 and TRBJ2-5, is NAGVMQNPRHLVRRRGQEARLRCSPMKGHSHVYWYRQLPEEGLKFMVYLQKENIIDESGMPKERFSAEFPKEGPSILRIQQVVRGDSAAYFCASSPDGGFQETQYFGPGTRLLVL.

The CDR3 nucleotides read TGTGCCAGCAGCCCGGGGACAGGGTCTCAAGAGACCCAGTACTTC. Amino acids: CASSPGTGSQETQYF. The genes are TRBV9 and TRBJ2-5; the match to TRBD1 covers 9 bases. CDR3 length: 15 amino acids. CDR1 and CDR2 (germline): SGDLS, YYNGEE. The ends lost 4 bases at V and 2 bases at J; junction bases unmatched: 6.

The chain carries TRBV29-1 and TRBJ2-1; 11 bases align to TRBD2. The junction had 2 bases not matched to a gene; V was cut back by 6 bases and J by 4 bases. Germline V CDR1 and CDR2: SQVTM, ANQGSEA. The CDR3 spans 13 residues. CDR3 sequence: CSVGTSGYNEQFF. The CDR3 DNA follows: TGCAGCGTAGGGACTAGCGGTTACAATGAGCAGTTCTTC.

V usage is TRBV27 and J usage is TRBJ1-1; 9 positions match TRBD1. The length of the CDR3 is 13 residues. Trimming took 5 bases from V and 5 from J; bases not matched to a gene: 3. CDR1 is MNHEY and CDR2 is SMNVEV in the germline V gene (reference sequence). CDR3 loop: CASSMDRGTEAFF. In DNA form, the CDR3 reads TGTGCCAGCAGTATGGACAGGGGTACTGAAGCTTTCTTT.

This chain uses TRBV28 with TRBJ2-1; 9 bases are shared with TRBD2. The ends lost 4 bases at V and 6 bases at J; junction bases unmatched: 7. The CDR3 loop spans 15 amino acids. The V gene's germline CDR1 is MDHEN and CDR2 SYDVKM. CDR3 residues: CASSSPSGNFNEQFF. CDR3 sequence (DNA): TGTGCCAGCAGTTCCCCTAGCGGGAACTTCAATGAGCAGTTCTTC.

The genes are TRBV28 and TRBJ1-6; D gene uncertain. Germline assignment: CDR1 MDHEN and CDR2 SYDVKM. The CDR3 runs 14 residues. V was pared by 3 bases and J by 6 bases, with 9 bases between. In DNA, the CDR3 is TGTGCCAGCAGTTTTGGGCCGGCTAATTCACCCCTCCACTTT. Amino acid sequence: CASSFGPANSPLHF.

The V and J genes are TRBV19 and TRBJ2-1; 7 positions agree with TRBD2. Germline CDR1 LNHDA, CDR2 SQIVND (reference sequence). Trimming at V came to 4 bases and at J to 2 bases, leaving 11 bases not matched to a gene. The CDR3 runs 17 residues. The CDR3 loop is CASSTQISSGAYNEQFF. CDR3 in DNA: TGTGCCAGTAGTACCCAAATCTCTAGCGGAGCCTACAATGAGCAGTTCTTC.

Regarding this clone: An end of the junction differs from the germline gene, which may be a read error. The gene calls are TRBV29-1 and TRBJ1-1; no clear D. Germline V gene data show CDR1 as SQVTM and CDR2 as ANQGSEA. This CDR3 spans 11 amino acids. CDR3 sequence: CSVQDDTEAFF. CDR3 nucleotides: TGCAGCGTTCAAGACGACACTGAAGCTTTCTTT. The full variable domain, in which reference TRBV29-1 and TRBJ1-1 provide the parts outside the CDR3, is SAVISQKPSRDICQRGTSLTIQCQVDSQVTMMFWYRQQPGQSLTLIATANQGSEATYESGFVIDKFPISRPNLTFSTLTVSNMSPEDSSIYLCSVQDDTEAFFGQGTRLTVV.

V usage is TRBV7-2 and J usage is TRBJ2-1; D ambiguous. CDR1 and CDR2 from the germline V gene are SGHTA and FQGNSA. V lost 2 bases and J 4 bases, leaving 6 bases between the germline ends. This CDR3 has 13 amino acids. The CDR3 region is CASSLLLYNEQFF. Here the CDR3 DNA reads TGTGCCAGCAGCTTACTGTTATACAATGAGCAGTTCTTC.

The chain recombines TRBV18 with TRBJ1-2, with 8 bases aligning to TRBD1. Looked up from germline, CDR1 is KGHSH and CDR2 is LQKENI. The CDR3 runs 15 residues. Trimming at V came to 3 bases and at J to 8 bases, leaving 11 bases not matched to a gene. The CDR3 bases are TGTGCCAGCTCACCCGGAGAGGACAGGGTAGGAGGCTACACCTTC. Protein product: CASSPGEDRVGGYTF.

The sample holds one count of this clone. This rearrangement joins TRBV12-3 or TRBV12-4 to TRBJ1-2; D is perhaps TRBD1 (5 bases). This CDR3 spans 11 amino acids. V was trimmed by 4 bases and J by 6 bases, leaving 6 bases between them. The CDR3 sequence: CASSSRDGYTF. In DNA form, the CDR3 reads TGTGCCAGCAGTTCCAGGGATGGCTACACCTTC.

The chain links TRBV7-2 to TRBJ1-1, with 7 bases lining up with TRBD1. CDR1 and CDR2 from the germline V gene are SGHTA and FQGNSA. J was trimmed by 5 bases and V by 3 bases; bases with no gene match: 3. The CDR3 loop spans 13 amino acids. CDR3 protein: CASSLTGYTEAFF. The CDR3 DNA sequence: TGTGCCAGCAGCTTGACAGGGTATACTGAAGCTTTCTTT.

The J gene is TRBJ1-6, the V gene TRBV4-3; 7 nucleotides match TRBD1. Trimming cost V 2 bases and J 10 bases; bases outside gene matches: 8. In germline, CDR1 is LGHNA, CDR2 YSLEER. CDR3 length equals 15 residues. As DNA, the CDR3 is TGCGCCAGCAGCCAAACAGGACAGGTTCCATCACCCCTCCACTTT. It translates to CASSQTGQVPSPLHF.

In this sample, this clone turned up once. The chain employs TRBV20-1 and TRBJ2-3; D possibly corresponds to TRBD2 (5 bases). This CDR3 has 11 residues. The V gene lost 4 bases and the J gene lost 6 bases, with 8 bases spanning the gap. CDR1 and CDR2 from the germline V gene are DFQATT and SNEGSKA (reference sequence). CDR3 amino acids: CSANVADTQYF. The DNA of the CDR3 is TGCAGTGCTAACGTAGCGGATACGCAGTATTTT.

The J gene is TRBJ2-5, the V gene TRBV18; TRBD1 agrees at 7 bases. V dropped 6 bases and J dropped 3; count of bases not matched to a gene: 4. There are 13 residues in the CDR3. Germline CDR1 reads KGHSH; CDR2 reads LQKENI. CDR3 nucleotide sequence: TGTGCCAGCTCTGCCGGGACAGAAGAGACCCAGTACTTC. Translating it yields CASSAGTEETQYF.